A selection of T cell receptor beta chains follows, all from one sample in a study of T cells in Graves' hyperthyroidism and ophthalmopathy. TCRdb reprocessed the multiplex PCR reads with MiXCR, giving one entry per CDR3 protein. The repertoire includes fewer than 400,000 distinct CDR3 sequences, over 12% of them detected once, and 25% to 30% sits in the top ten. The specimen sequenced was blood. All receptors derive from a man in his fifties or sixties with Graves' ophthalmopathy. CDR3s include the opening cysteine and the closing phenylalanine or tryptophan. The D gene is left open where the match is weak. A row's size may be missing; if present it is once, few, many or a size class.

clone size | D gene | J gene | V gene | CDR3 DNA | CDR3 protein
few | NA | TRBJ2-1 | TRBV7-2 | TGTGCCAGCAGCTTAGTTTGGTACGCAAACAATGAGCAGTTCTTC | CASSLVWYANNEQFF
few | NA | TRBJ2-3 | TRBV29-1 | TGCAGCGTTTATGGGGAGCGGGCCACCACAGATACGCAGTATTTT | CSVYGERATTDTQYF
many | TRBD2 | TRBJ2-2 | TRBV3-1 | TGTGCCAGCAGCCAATCAGGACTAGCGGGAGGTGCCGGGGAGCTGTTTTTT | CASSQSGLAGGAGELFF
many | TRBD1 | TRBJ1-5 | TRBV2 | TGTGCCACCATGGACAGGGGGCTGGGTCAGCCCCAGCATTTT | CATMDRGLGQPQHF
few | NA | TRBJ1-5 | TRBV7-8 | TGTGCCAGCAGCTCCCAGCAAGGGGATCAGCCCCAGCATTTT | CASSSQQGDQPQHF
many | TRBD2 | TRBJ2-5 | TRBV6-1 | TGTGCCAGCAGTGCCGGACTAGCGCCTTACCAAGAGACCCAGTACTTC | CASSAGLAPYQETQYF
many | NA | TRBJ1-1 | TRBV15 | TGTGCCACCAGCTATCCGGGACTAGGGGGCACTGAAGCTTTCTTT | CATSYPGLGGTEAFF
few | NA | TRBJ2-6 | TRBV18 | TGTGCCAGCTCACCGGGGGTTTTAGCGGAACTCACTGGGGCCAACGTCCTGACTTTC | CASSPGVLAELTGANVLTF
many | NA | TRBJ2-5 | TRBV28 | TGTGCCAGCAGTTCCCAGCGACGGAAATCAGAGACCCAGTACTTC | CASSSQRRKSETQYF
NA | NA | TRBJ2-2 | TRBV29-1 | TGCAGCGTTGGGGCTGCTGGTCTCCCCGAGGAGCTGTTTTTT | CSVGAAGLPEELFF
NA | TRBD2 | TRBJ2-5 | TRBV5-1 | TGCGCCAGCAGCCCCGGGACTAGCGCTTATCAAGAGACCCAGTACTTC | CASSPGTSAYQETQYF
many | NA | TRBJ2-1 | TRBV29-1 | TGCAGCGTTTCCCAACTAACAGAAAGGGTAGAGCAGTTCTTC | CSVSQLTERVEQFF
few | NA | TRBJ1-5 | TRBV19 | TGTGCCAGTAGTATGGTCCTGAACGATCAGCCCCAGCATTTT | CASSMVLNDQPQHF
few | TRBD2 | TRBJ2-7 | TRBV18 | TGTGCCAGCTCACCTCTGACTAGCGGAGAATACGAGCAGTACTTC | CASSPLTSGEYEQYF
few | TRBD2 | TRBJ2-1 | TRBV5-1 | TGCGCCAGCAGCCTAATGCCCGGGACTAGCGGGAGAGTGCAGTTCTTC | CASSLMPGTSGRVQFF
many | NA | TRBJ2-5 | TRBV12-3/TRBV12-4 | TGTGCCAGCAGTTCCGGACAGACCCAGTACTTC | CASSSGQTQYF
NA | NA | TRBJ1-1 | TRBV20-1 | TGCAGTGCTAGATTTGGACAGATGAACACTGAAGCTTTCTTT | CSARFGQMNTEAFF
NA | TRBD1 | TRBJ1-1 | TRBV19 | TGTGCCAGTAGTATAGATCTAGACAGGGGAGTAACTAAGCCGAACACTGAAGCTTTCTTT | CASSIDLDRGVTKPNTEAFF
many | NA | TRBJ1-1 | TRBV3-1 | TGTGCCAGCAGCGTCCGGGACGGGAACACTGAAGCTTTCTTT | CASSVRDGNTEAFF
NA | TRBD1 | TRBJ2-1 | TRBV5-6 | TGTGCCAGCAGCCCGGGACAGGGATATTCGAACAATGAGCAGTTCTTC | CASSPGQGYSNNEQFF
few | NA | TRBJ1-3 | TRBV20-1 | TGCAGTGCTCCCCCAGGGGCTGGAAACACCATATATTTT | CSAPPGAGNTIYF
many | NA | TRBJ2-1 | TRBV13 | TGTGCCAGCAGCTTAGCGACACAGGGAGTCGGCAATGAGCAGTTCTTC | CASSLATQGVGNEQFF
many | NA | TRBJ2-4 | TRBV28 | TGTGCCAGCAGCGGACAGCCACTCGACATTCAGTACTTC | CASSGQPLDIQYF
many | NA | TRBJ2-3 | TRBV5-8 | TGTGCCAGCAGCTTAGGGACGGTTTACACAGATACGCAGTATTTT | CASSLGTVYTDTQYF
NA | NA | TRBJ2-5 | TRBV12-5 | TGTGCTAGTGGTTTAACGGAGACCCAGTACTTC | CASGLTETQYF
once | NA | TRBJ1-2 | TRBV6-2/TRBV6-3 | TGTGCCAGCAGCCCGGTGGGGCCTGATGGCTACACCTTC | CASSPVGPDGYTF
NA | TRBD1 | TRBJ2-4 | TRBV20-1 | TGCAGTGCTAGAGATATAAGGGGACAGGGCCTAGCCAAAAACATTCAGTACTTC | CSARDIRGQGLAKNIQYF
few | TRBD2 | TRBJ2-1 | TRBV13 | TGTGCCATCAGCCGGGGACTAGCGAACAATGAGCAGTTCTTC | CAISRGLANNEQFF
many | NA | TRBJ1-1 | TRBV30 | TGTGCCTGGAGTAAAGGGGCGGGGGCTTTCTTT | CAWSKGAGAFF
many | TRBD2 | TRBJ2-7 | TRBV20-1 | TGCAGTGCTTTAGCTCGGGAGGGCTCCTACGAGCAGTACTTC | CSALAREGSYEQYF
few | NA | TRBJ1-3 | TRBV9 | TGTGCCAGCAGCGCACACTCTGGAAACACCATATATTTT | CASSAHSGNTIYF
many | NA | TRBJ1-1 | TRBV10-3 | TGTGCCATCAGTAGGACAGAGAACACTGAAGCTTTCTTT | CAISRTENTEAFF
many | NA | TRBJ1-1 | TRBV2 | TGTGCCAGCAGTCGCGACAGACCGAACACTGAAGCTTTCTTT | CASSRDRPNTEAFF
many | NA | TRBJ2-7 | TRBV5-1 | TGCGCCAGCAGCTTAAGCCCTGGCTCCTACGAGCAGTACTTC | CASSLSPGSYEQYF
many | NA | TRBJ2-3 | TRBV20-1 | TGCAGTGCTAGCCCCGGGGCCACAGATACGCAGTATTTT | CSASPGATDTQYF
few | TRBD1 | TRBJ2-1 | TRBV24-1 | TGTGCCACCCGTGACCGGTCAGGACAGGGCTACAATGAGCAGTTCTTC | CATRDRSGQGYNEQFF
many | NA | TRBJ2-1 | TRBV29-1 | TGCAGCTCTACCGGGCAGGGGTTCAATGAGCAGTTCTTC | CSSTGQGFNEQFF
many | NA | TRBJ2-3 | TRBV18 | TGTGCCAGCTCACAAGTGGCGGAGGGAGCGGATACGCAGTATTTT | CASSQVAEGADTQYF
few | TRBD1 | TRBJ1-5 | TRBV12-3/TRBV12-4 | TGTGCCAGCAGTCCTAGACAGGGGTACCAGCCCCAGCATTTT | CASSPRQGYQPQHF
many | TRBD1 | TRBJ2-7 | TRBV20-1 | TGCAGTGCACCCCGACAGGGGGCCCACGAGCAGTACTTC | CSAPRQGAHEQYF
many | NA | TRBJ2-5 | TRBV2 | TGTGCCAGCTTTATTGGCGAGACCCAGTACTTC | CASFIGETQYF
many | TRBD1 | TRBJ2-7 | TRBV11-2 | TGTGCCAGCAGCTTCGGGACAGGGGCCTACGAGCAGTACTTC | CASSFGTGAYEQYF
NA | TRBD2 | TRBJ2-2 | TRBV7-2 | TGTGCCAGCAGCCCGCGGACTAGAGCACAGAACACCGGGGAGCTGTTTTTT | CASSPRTRAQNTGELFF
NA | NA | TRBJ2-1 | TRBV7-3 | TGTGCCAGCAGCTTCGACAAAGGGCCATACAATGAGCAGTTCTTC | CASSFDKGPYNEQFF
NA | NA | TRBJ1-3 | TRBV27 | TGTGCCAGCAGTTTAAATCGGATGTCAGACTCTGGAAACACCATATATTTT | CASSLNRMSDSGNTIYF
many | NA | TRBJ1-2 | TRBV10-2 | TGCGCCAGCAGTGAGTCAACGGTAAACTATGGCTACACCTTC | CASSESTVNYGYTF
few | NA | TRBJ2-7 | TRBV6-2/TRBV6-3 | TGTGCCAGCAGAATACATGGGGAAAGCTCCTACGAGCAGTACTTC | CASRIHGESSYEQYF
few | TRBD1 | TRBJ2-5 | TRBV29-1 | TGCAGCGAACAGGGGGCGAGTGAGACCCAGTACTTC | CSEQGASETQYF
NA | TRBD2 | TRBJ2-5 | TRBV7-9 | TGTGCCAGCAGCCCCCGGGGGAGCGGGGGTCAAGAGACCCAGTACTTC | CASSPRGSGGQETQYF
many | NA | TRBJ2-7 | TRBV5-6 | TGTGCCAGCAGCTTGGAGGGGCAGAGTTGGAGAAACGAGCAGTACTTC | CASSLEGQSWRNEQYF
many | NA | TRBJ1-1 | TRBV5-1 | TGCGCCAGCAGCTGGGCGGCAGGGAGTAACACTGAAGCTTTCTTT | CASSWAAGSNTEAFF
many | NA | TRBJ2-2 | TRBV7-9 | TGTGCCAGCAGCTTCCCCGTTAAATCCGGGGAGCTGTTTTTT | CASSFPVKSGELFF
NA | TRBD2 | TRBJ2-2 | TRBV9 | TGTGCCAGCAGCGCCAGACTAGCGGAAACCGGGGAGCTGTTTTTT | CASSARLAETGELFF
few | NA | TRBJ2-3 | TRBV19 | TGTGCCAATCCTCCTAGCACAGATACGCAGTATTTT | CANPPSTDTQYF
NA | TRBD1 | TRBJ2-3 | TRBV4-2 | TGTGCCAGCAGCCAATCTACAAGACAGGGGGCTTTCTCAGATACGCAGTATTTT | CASSQSTRQGAFSDTQYF
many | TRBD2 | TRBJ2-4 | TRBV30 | TGTGCCTGGAGTGGGACTAGCGGGAGGTACATTCAGTACTTC | CAWSGTSGRYIQYF
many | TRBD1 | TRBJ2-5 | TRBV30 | TGTGCCTGGACAAGACAGGGGGTAGAGACCCAGTACTTC | CAWTRQGVETQYF
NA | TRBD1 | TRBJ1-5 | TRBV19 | TGTGCCAGTAGTATTGGACAGGGGGGGTATGGCAATCAGCCCCAGCATTTT | CASSIGQGGYGNQPQHF
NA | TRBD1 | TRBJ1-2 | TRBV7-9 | TGTGCCAGCAGTGTCGCCGGACAGGGTTTGTATGGCTACACCTTC | CASSVAGQGLYGYTF